A selection of T cell receptor beta chains follows, all from one sample in a study of blood T cells in healthy people across ages. TCRdb passed the 5' RACE reads through MiXCR, listing each CDR3 protein once. In the table there are 750,000 to 850,000 distinct CDR3 sequences, 20% to 25% of which are singletons. These same data were also listed under a study on T cells of mothers and their children.

Sequencing was performed on blood. All receptors derive from a boy aged 5 to 17 in good health. The CDR3 runs from the conserved cysteine through the conserved F or W. The D gene is left open where the match is weak. Size is omitted from some rows. Given values are once, few, many or a class for expanded clones.

j_call: TRBJ2-7
d_call: TRBD2
clone_size: NA
v_call: TRBV20-1
cdr3_aa: CSAYRAGGVNEQYF
cdr3_nt: TGCAGTGCTTACCGAGCGGGGGGGGTGAACGAGCAGTACTTC

j_call: TRBJ1-1
d_call: NA
clone_size: few
v_call: TRBV12-3/TRBV12-4
cdr3_aa: CASSLGTSPEAFF
cdr3_nt: TGTGCCAGCAGTTTGGGGACAAGCCCTGAAGCTTTCTTT

j_call: TRBJ2-5
d_call: NA
clone_size: NA
v_call: TRBV6-6
cdr3_aa: CASRLGGQETQYF
cdr3_nt: TGTGCCAGCCGGTTGGGGGGACAAGAGACCCAGTACTTC

j_call: TRBJ1-2
d_call: TRBD1
clone_size: few
v_call: TRBV6-5
cdr3_aa: CASSHTGQGYDYGYTF
cdr3_nt: TGTGCCAGCAGTCACACGGGACAGGGATATGACTATGGCTACACCTTC

j_call: TRBJ1-1
d_call: NA
clone_size: NA
v_call: TRBV10-3
cdr3_aa: CAISERITEAFF
cdr3_nt: TGTGCCATCAGTGAGAGGATCACTGAAGCTTTCTTT

j_call: TRBJ1-4
d_call: NA
clone_size: NA
v_call: TRBV7-9
cdr3_aa: CASSPTDQGREKLFF
cdr3_nt: TGTGCCAGCAGCCCAACGGACCAAGGGAGGGAAAAACTGTTTTTT

j_call: TRBJ2-7
d_call: NA
clone_size: NA
v_call: TRBV15
cdr3_aa: CATSSNRGLSSYEQYF
cdr3_nt: TGTGCCACCAGCAGTAACCGGGGTCTCAGCTCCTACGAGCAGTACTTC

j_call: TRBJ2-1
d_call: NA
clone_size: NA
v_call: TRBV9
cdr3_aa: CASSVVGTSDEQFF
cdr3_nt: TGTGCCAGCAGCGTAGTAGGGACTTCCGATGAGCAGTTCTTC

j_call: TRBJ2-2
d_call: TRBD2
clone_size: NA
v_call: TRBV27
cdr3_aa: CASSLTGLAGRTGELFF
cdr3_nt: TGTGCCAGCAGCCTTACCGGACTAGCGGGACGAACCGGGGAGCTGTTTTTT

j_call: TRBJ2-1
d_call: TRBD1
clone_size: NA
v_call: TRBV4-1
cdr3_aa: CASSESGTAPENEQFF
cdr3_nt: TGCGCCAGCAGCGAATCCGGGACAGCCCCTGAGAATGAGCAGTTCTTC

j_call: TRBJ2-7
d_call: TRBD2
clone_size: NA
v_call: TRBV28
cdr3_aa: CASSGSLAGVTYEQYF
cdr3_nt: TGTGCCAGCAGTGGCTCGCTAGCGGGAGTTACCTACGAGCAGTACTTC

j_call: TRBJ2-3
d_call: NA
clone_size: few
v_call: TRBV9
cdr3_aa: CASSGDHSTDTQYF
cdr3_nt: TGTGCCAGCAGCGGGGACCACAGCACAGATACGCAGTATTTT

j_call: TRBJ2-3
d_call: NA
clone_size: NA
v_call: TRBV20-1
cdr3_aa: CSAILPRLAAQTDTQYF
cdr3_nt: TGCAGTGCTATCCTCCCCAGGCTAGCAGCCCAGACAGATACGCAGTATTTT

j_call: TRBJ2-5
d_call: TRBD1
clone_size: NA
v_call: TRBV28
cdr3_aa: CASSSDRGPQETQYF
cdr3_nt: TGTGCCAGCAGTTCAGACAGGGGGCCCCAAGAGACCCAGTACTTC

j_call: TRBJ2-7
d_call: NA
clone_size: NA
v_call: TRBV27
cdr3_aa: CASSLSWEEAYEQYF
cdr3_nt: TGTGCCAGCAGTTTATCGTGGGAGGAAGCCTACGAGCAGTACTTC

j_call: TRBJ2-7
d_call: TRBD2
clone_size: few
v_call: TRBV28
cdr3_aa: CASSLEAGGPSYEQYF
cdr3_nt: TGTGCCAGCAGTTTAGAGGCGGGAGGCCCCTCCTACGAGCAGTACTTC

j_call: TRBJ2-7
d_call: NA
clone_size: NA
v_call: TRBV10-3
cdr3_aa: CAISESTEQYF
cdr3_nt: TGTGCCATCAGTGAGTCGACCGAGCAGTACTTC

j_call: TRBJ2-2
d_call: TRBD1
clone_size: few
v_call: TRBV4-3
cdr3_aa: CASSYWTGSNTGELFF
cdr3_nt: TGCGCCAGCAGCTACTGGACAGGGTCGAACACCGGGGAGCTGTTTTTT

j_call: TRBJ2-5
d_call: NA
clone_size: NA
v_call: TRBV27
cdr3_aa: CASSYQGRGQETQYF
cdr3_nt: TGTGCCAGCAGTTACCAGGGGAGAGGGCAAGAGACCCAGTACTTC

j_call: TRBJ1-1
d_call: NA
clone_size: NA
v_call: TRBV27
cdr3_aa: CASSYGPGPAEAFF
cdr3_nt: TGTGCCAGCAGTTACGGGCCAGGCCCAGCTGAAGCTTTCTTT

j_call: TRBJ2-7
d_call: NA
clone_size: NA
v_call: TRBV7-9
cdr3_aa: CASSFEDSFYEQYF
cdr3_nt: TGTGCCAGCAGCTTCGAGGACTCCTTCTACGAGCAGTACTTC

j_call: TRBJ2-3
d_call: TRBD1
clone_size: few
v_call: TRBV7-2
cdr3_aa: CASSSGQGAFTDTQYF
cdr3_nt: TGTGCCAGCAGCTCAGGACAGGGGGCCTTCACAGATACGCAGTATTTT

j_call: TRBJ1-4
d_call: NA
clone_size: NA
v_call: TRBV20-1
cdr3_aa: CSARDLRETNEKLFF
cdr3_nt: TGCAGTGCTAGAGATCTAAGGGAAACTAATGAAAAACTGTTTTTT

j_call: TRBJ2-5
d_call: NA
clone_size: few
v_call: TRBV12-3/TRBV12-4
cdr3_aa: CASSSRRGPVGETQYF
cdr3_nt: TGTGCCAGCAGTTCCCGTCGGGGGCCGGTAGGGGAGACCCAGTACTTC

j_call: TRBJ2-7
d_call: NA
clone_size: few
v_call: TRBV29-1
cdr3_aa: CSVVLPFSYEQYF
cdr3_nt: TGCAGCGTTGTCCTCCCGTTCTCCTACGAGCAGTACTTC

j_call: TRBJ1-1
d_call: NA
clone_size: few
v_call: TRBV20-1
cdr3_aa: CSARGVQRVFEAFF
cdr3_nt: TGCAGTGCTAGAGGGGTACAGAGGGTTTTTGAAGCTTTCTTT

j_call: TRBJ2-7
d_call: NA
clone_size: once
v_call: TRBV11-2
cdr3_aa: CASSLLQITYEQYF
cdr3_nt: TGTGCCAGCAGCTTACTTCAGATAACCTACGAGCAGTACTTC

j_call: TRBJ2-1
d_call: TRBD2
clone_size: few
v_call: TRBV10-3
cdr3_aa: CAIGGLENYNEQFF
cdr3_nt: TGTGCCATCGGGGGACTAGAAAACTACAATGAGCAGTTCTTC

j_call: TRBJ2-7
d_call: NA
clone_size: NA
v_call: TRBV6-2/TRBV6-3
cdr3_aa: CASTSTEPYEQYF
cdr3_nt: TGTGCCAGCACTTCGACCGAACCCTACGAGCAGTACTTC

j_call: TRBJ2-5
d_call: NA
clone_size: few
v_call: TRBV25-1
cdr3_aa: CASTYGLDGTQYF
cdr3_nt: TGTGCCAGCACTTATGGACTCGACGGGACCCAGTACTTC

j_call: TRBJ2-7
d_call: NA
clone_size: NA
v_call: TRBV20-1
cdr3_aa: CSAPPRDSPFREQYF
cdr3_nt: TGCAGTGCACCACCTCGGGACTCCCCATTCCGCGAGCAGTACTTC

j_call: TRBJ2-3
d_call: NA
clone_size: few
v_call: TRBV28
cdr3_aa: CATHGAENTQYF
cdr3_nt: TGTGCCACCCACGGGGCTGAAAATACGCAGTATTTT

j_call: TRBJ2-7
d_call: NA
clone_size: few
v_call: TRBV4-1
cdr3_aa: CASSQVSRPGEQYF
cdr3_nt: TGCGCCAGCAGCCAAGTTAGTCGTCCCGGGGAGCAGTACTTC

j_call: TRBJ1-4
d_call: NA
clone_size: NA
v_call: TRBV7-9
cdr3_aa: CASSLGGVPGKLFF
cdr3_nt: TGTGCCAGCAGCTTAGGGGGAGTCCCAGGAAAACTGTTTTTT

j_call: TRBJ2-1
d_call: NA
clone_size: few
v_call: TRBV6-5
cdr3_aa: CASSSLDWNEQFF
cdr3_nt: TGTGCCAGCAGTTCCCTCGACTGGAATGAGCAGTTCTTC

j_call: TRBJ2-7
d_call: NA
clone_size: few
v_call: TRBV27
cdr3_aa: CASSFAGQHEQYF
cdr3_nt: TGTGCCAGCAGTTTTGCCGGCCAGCACGAGCAGTACTTC

j_call: TRBJ2-1
d_call: NA
clone_size: few
v_call: TRBV6-2/TRBV6-3
cdr3_aa: CASLITKAQEAPCNEQFF
cdr3_nt: TGTGCCAGCTTAATTACGAAGGCTCAGGAGGCCCCTTGCAATGAGCAGTTCTTC

j_call: TRBJ2-1
d_call: TRBD1
clone_size: few
v_call: TRBV29-1
cdr3_aa: CSVLGDRGNEQFF
cdr3_nt: TGCAGCGTCCTGGGGGACAGGGGGAATGAGCAGTTCTTC